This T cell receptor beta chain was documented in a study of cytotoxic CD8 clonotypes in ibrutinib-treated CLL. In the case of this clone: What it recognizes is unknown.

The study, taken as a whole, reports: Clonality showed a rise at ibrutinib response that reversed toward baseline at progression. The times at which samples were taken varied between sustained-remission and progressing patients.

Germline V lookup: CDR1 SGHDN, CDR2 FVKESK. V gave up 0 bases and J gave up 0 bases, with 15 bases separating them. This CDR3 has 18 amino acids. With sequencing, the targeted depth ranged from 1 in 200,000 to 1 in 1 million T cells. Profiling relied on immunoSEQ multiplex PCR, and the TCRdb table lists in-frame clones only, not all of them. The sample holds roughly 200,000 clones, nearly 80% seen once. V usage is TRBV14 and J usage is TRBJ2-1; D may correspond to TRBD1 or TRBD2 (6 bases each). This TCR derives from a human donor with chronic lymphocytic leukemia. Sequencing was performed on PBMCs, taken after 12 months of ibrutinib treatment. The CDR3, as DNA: TGTGCCAGCAGCCAAGATCTTCGGACAGCGGGCTCCTACAATGAGCAGTTCTTC. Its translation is CASSQDLRTAGSYNEQFF. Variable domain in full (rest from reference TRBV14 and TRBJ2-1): EAGVTQFPSHSVIEKGQTVTLRCDPISGHDNLYWYRRVMGKEIKFLLHFVKESKQDESGMPNNRFLAERTGGTYSTLKVQPAELEDSGVYFCASSQDLRTAGSYNEQFFGPGTRLTVL.